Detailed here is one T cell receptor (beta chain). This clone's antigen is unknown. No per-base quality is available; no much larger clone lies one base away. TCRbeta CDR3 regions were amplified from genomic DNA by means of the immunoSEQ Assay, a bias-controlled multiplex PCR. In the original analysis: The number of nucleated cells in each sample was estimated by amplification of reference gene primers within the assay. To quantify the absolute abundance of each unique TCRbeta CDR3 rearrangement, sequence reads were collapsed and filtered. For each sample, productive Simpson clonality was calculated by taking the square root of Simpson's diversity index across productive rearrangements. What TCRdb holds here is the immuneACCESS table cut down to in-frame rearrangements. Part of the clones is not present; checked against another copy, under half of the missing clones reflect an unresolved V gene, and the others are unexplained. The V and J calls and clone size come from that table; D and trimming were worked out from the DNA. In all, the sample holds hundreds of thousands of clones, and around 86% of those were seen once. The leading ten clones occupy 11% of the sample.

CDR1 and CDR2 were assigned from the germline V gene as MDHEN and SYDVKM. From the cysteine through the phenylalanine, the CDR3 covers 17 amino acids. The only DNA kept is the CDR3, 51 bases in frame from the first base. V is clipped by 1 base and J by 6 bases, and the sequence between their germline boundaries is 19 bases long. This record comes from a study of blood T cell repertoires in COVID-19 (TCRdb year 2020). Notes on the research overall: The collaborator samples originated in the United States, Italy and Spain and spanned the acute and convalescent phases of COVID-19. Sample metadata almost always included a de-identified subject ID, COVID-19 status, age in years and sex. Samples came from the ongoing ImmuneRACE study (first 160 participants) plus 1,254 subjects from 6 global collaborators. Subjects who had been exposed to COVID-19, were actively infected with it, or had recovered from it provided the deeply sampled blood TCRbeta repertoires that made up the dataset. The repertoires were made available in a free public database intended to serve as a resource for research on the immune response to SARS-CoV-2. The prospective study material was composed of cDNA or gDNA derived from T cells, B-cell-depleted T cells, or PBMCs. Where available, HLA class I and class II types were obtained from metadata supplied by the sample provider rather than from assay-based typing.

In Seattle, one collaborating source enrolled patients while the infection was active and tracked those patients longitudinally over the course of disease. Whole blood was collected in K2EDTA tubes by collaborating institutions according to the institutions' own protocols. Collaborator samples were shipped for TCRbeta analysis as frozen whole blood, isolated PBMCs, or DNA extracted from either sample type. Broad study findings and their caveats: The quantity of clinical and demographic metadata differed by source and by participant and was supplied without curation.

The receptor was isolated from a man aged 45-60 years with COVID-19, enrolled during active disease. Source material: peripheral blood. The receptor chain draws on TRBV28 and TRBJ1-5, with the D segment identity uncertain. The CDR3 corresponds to CASSLSVIVAGSQPQHF. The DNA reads TGTGCCAGCAGTTTATCAGTTATTGTGGCGGGATCTCAGCCCCAGCATTTT.